Sequencing of this T cell receptor beta chain was carried out in a study of cytomegalovirus exposure and HLA in healthy donors. The CDR3 extends over 14 amino acids. Germline CDR1 MNHEY, CDR2 SMNVEV (reference sequence). On this clone itself: Its specificity is unknown.

The PCR ran on 60 Vbeta and 13 Jbeta primers. The data were produced by immunoSEQ multiplex PCR, yet TCRdb's version contains in-frame clones alone and is incomplete. The table lists about 140,000 clones, 70% to 80% of them singletons. Among the donors, all were healthy bone marrow donors. Whole-study results and caveats: Reportedly, HLA-A and HLA-B alleles of most subjects were accurately predicted from TCR beta.

The chain is built from TRBV27 and TRBJ2-5; TRBD2 matches at 7 bases. The J call is uncertain, as TRBJ2-7 better fits the DNA end. The sequence came from a man aged 40-50 years in good health and CMV-seropositive. The specimen sequenced was PBMCs. The CDR3: CASSFSGGFNEQYF. In DNA form, the CDR3 reads TGTGCCAGCAGTTTCTCGGGGGGTTTCAACGAGCAGTACTTC.